These 7 T cell receptor beta chains came from one sample sequenced in a study of regulatory T cells in long-lasting Graves disease. According to the study, TCR beta libraries were built with iRepertoire HTBI primers and CDR3-region Arm-PCR. TCRdb passed the multiplex PCR reads through MiXCR, listing each CDR3 protein once. The table has 580,000 or so distinct CDR3 sequences, 16% seen once. Time point indicated: newly diagnosed GD, antithyroid drugs for less than 3 months. The TCR library was prepared using RNA isolated from PBMCs. These sequences were also reported in another study, on T cells in Graves' hyperthyroidism and ophthalmopathy.

The source was peripheral blood mononuclear cells (PBMCs), collected at new diagnosis, from a patient treated with antithyroid drugs. The origin of the receptors is a man aged 18 to 30 with Graves disease.

Regarding this clonotype: A much bigger clone sits one base away, suggesting this may be a read error. This chain uses TRBV6-2 or TRBV6-3 with TRBJ2-3; D unclear. V lost 3 bases, J lost 4 bases, and 14 bases lay in between. Germline CDR1 reads MNHEY; CDR2 reads SVGEGT. The CDR3 runs 15 residues. CDR3 protein: CASSYKSGTADTQYF. In nucleotides, the CDR3 is TGTGCCAGCAGTTATAAGTCAGGTACCGCAGATACGCAGTATTTT.

This clonotype was observed many times. The V call is TRBV6-1, the J call TRBJ1-2; 7 bases are shared with TRBD1. The ends lost 1 base at V and 8 bases at J; junction bases unmatched: 7. This CDR3 contains 14 residues. Germline V gene lookup returns CDR1 MNHNS and CDR2 SASEGT. The DNA of the CDR3 is TGTGCCAGCAGTGAAGACTTACAGGGGTACGGCTACACCTTC. It yields the protein CASSEDLQGYGYTF.

This clonotype was seen ten or more times. The chain uses TRBV10-3 and TRBJ1-1, with D possibly TRBD1 on 5 matching bases. Germline V gives CDR1 ENHRY, CDR2 SYGVKD. Trimming pared 5 bases from V and 0 bases from J, leaving 10 bases between. This CDR3 has 14 amino acids. The CDR3 is CAISSQGLNTEAFF. The CDR3 DNA reads as TGTGCCATCAGTTCCCAGGGATTGAACACTGAAGCTTTCTTT.

V and J are TRBV6-2 or TRBV6-3 and TRBJ1-1; D unclear. V was trimmed by 5 bases and J by 9 bases, leaving 10 bases between them. Per the germline V gene, CDR1 is MNHEY and CDR2 is SVGEGT. This CDR3 has 11 amino acids. For the CDR3, the DNA is TGTGCCAGCAGTGAAGAGGCTAAAGCTTTCTTT. It is translated as CASSEEAKAFF.

The gene calls are TRBV20-1 and TRBJ2-5; D call uncertain. The germline gives CDR1 DFQATT, CDR2 SNEGSKA (reference sequence). The CDR3 contains 11 residues. V lost 4 bases and J lost 6, with 9 bases in between. Here the CDR3 DNA reads TGCAGTGCTATCCCGAAAAAGACCCAGTACTTC. Encoded protein: CSAIPKKTQYF.

This clonotype was observed many times. This chain connects TRBV7-9 to TRBJ2-7, with D possibly matching TRBD1 (6 bases). CDR1 and CDR2 from the germline V gene are SEHNR and FQNEAQ (reference sequence). This CDR3 spans 14 amino acids. V was shortened by 4 bases and J by 5 bases, with 15 bases between the two germline ends. The CDR3 loop reads CASSSPAQGNEQYF. The CDR3 nucleotides read TGTGCCAGCAGCTCCCCGGCACAGGGCAACGAGCAGTACTTC.

Regarding this clonotype: A much larger clone lies one base from this, so it may be a read error. This chain joins TRBV7-9 and TRBJ2-3, with no clear D. TRBJ2-5 explains the end of the DNA better; the J call may be wrong. The CDR3 covers 13 residues. Germline CDR1 is SEHNR and CDR2 is FQNEAQ (reference sequence). CDR3 coding DNA: TGTGCCAGCAGCGCTGACCAGAGAGAGACCCAGTACTTC. It yields the protein CASSADQRETQYF.